A single T cell receptor beta chain is shown here with its context. This may stem from a read error, because a much larger clone lies one nucleotide away. The PBMCs had their origin in approximately 10 ml of fresh peripheral blood. The CDR3 is 13 residues long. V was shortened by 2 bases and J by 8 bases, with 10 bases between the two germline ends. From germline, CDR1 is SEHNR and CDR2 FQNEAQ (reference sequence). The sample originates from a study of T cells in Graves' hyperthyroidism and ophthalmopathy. Researchers took RNA transcripts and amplified the TCR beta CDR3 regions from them. HTBI primers were used for first-round RT-PCR of the TCR CDR3. TCRdb re-analysed the multiplex PCR reads in MiXCR, keeping a single row per CDR3 protein. The profile shows approximately 360,000 distinct CDR3 sequences, 25% of them singletons.

This receptor was obtained from a man aged 50-60 years with Graves' hyperthyroidism. The V call is TRBV7-9, the J call TRBJ2-1; the D is unclear. The sequenced material came from blood. The CDR3 DNA reads TGTGCCAGCAGCTTACCCGCCAGGTATGAGCAGTTCTTC. It codes for CASSLPARYEQFF.